The 23 T cell receptor beta chains presented below share a single source sample, sequenced in a study of graft-versus-host responses after intestinal transplantation. Tissue processing of the graft released intraepithelial and lamina propria lymphocytes from it. The repertoire was sequenced with immunoSEQ multiplex PCR; TCRdb's copy has only in-frame clones and lacks some. The sample lists about 8,400 clones, approximately 74% occurring once. This material consisted of ileum tissue, taken 494 days after intestinal transplant. The receptors stem from a human patient who received an intestinal transplant, so some T cells may come from the graft donor.

This clone is labeled medium-sized (0.01 to 0.1%). The J gene is TRBJ2-7, the V gene TRBV5-1; TRBD1 aligns across 8 bases. CDR3 length equals 15 residues. V shed 3 bases and J 4 bases; nucleotides not matched to a gene: 9. The germline V gene has CDR1 SGHRS and CDR2 YFSETQ. The CDR3 here is CASSSGTGIFYEQYF. Written as DNA, the CDR3 is TGCGCCAGCAGCTCGGGGACAGGTATATTTTACGAGCAGTACTTC. The whole variable domain, remainder taken from reference TRBV5-1 and TRBJ2-7, is KAGVTQTPRYLIKTRGQQVTLSCSPISGHRSVSWYQQTPGQGLQFLFEYFSETQRNKGNFPGRFSGRQFSNSRSEMNVSTLELGDSALYLCASSSGTGIFYEQYFGPGTRLTVT.

The chain recombines TRBV30 with TRBJ1-6, with no clear D. V was pared by 5 bases and J by 0 bases, with 11 bases between. The CDR3 runs 15 residues. CDR1 and CDR2 from the germline V gene are GTSNPN and SVGIG (reference sequence). Here the CDR3 DNA reads TGTGCCTGGCAAATTTTGGGCTCCTATAATTCACCCCTCCACTTT. As protein: CAWQILGSYNSPLHF.

The CDR3, as DNA: TGTGCCAGCAGCACTTTGACAGTTGGCTATGGCTACACCTTC. As protein: CASSTLTVGYGYTF. V gene TRBV28 combines with J gene TRBJ1-2; D possibly corresponds to TRBD1 (5 bases). Trimming took 6 bases from V and 4 from J, leaving 15 bases between them. Germline V gives CDR1 MDHEN, CDR2 SYDVKM. The CDR3 has 14 amino acids.

The genes are TRBV7-3 and TRBJ2-5; D is unresolved. Germline CDR1 is SGHTA and CDR2 is FQGTGA. V lost 2 bases and J lost 4, with 17 bases in between. The CDR3 runs 16 residues. Here the CDR3 reads CASSLGPPSWGETQYF. The DNA of the CDR3 is TGTGCCAGCAGCTTAGGACCACCTAGTTGGGGAGAGACCCAGTACTTC.

This rearrangement joins TRBV28 to TRBJ1-5, with D possibly being TRBD1 (5 bases). Germline V gene data show CDR1 as MDHEN and CDR2 as SYDVKM. The V end lost 6 bases, the J end lost 6 bases, and 18 bases lay between the germline ends. The length of the CDR3 is 15 residues. The CDR3 nucleotides read TGTGCCAGCAGCAGGGACTCCGGATGGGGTCAGCCCCAGCATTTT. Its protein is CASSRDSGWGQPQHF.

This clone has a handful of counts. The rearrangement uses TRBV6-5 and TRBJ2-7; D is perhaps TRBD1 or TRBD2 (6 bases each). The germline CDR1 and CDR2 sequences are MNHEY and SVGAGI. V was clipped by 4 bases and J by 1 base, with 11 bases between them. This CDR3 is 14 amino acids long. Here the CDR3 DNA reads TGTGCCAGCAGTTCGGGGGACACTTCCTACGAGCAGTACTTC. Amino acids: CASSSGDTSYEQYF.

The V and J genes are TRBV7-1 and TRBJ2-5; D could derive from TRBD1 or TRBD2 (6 bases each). The end of the DNA fits TRBJ2-7 better, so the J call may be wrong. TRBV7-1 falls under the ORF class, with uncertain function. CDR3 length equals 15 residues. The CDR3: CASSLGTRGAYEQYF. The CDR3 DNA is TGTGCCAGCAGCTTGGGTACTAGGGGGGCCTACGAGCAGTACTTC.

This chain joins TRBV19 and TRBJ2-1; D uncertain. Germline V gives CDR1 LNHDA, CDR2 SQIVND (reference sequence). V lost 0 bases, J lost 4 bases, and 13 bases lay in between. The length of the CDR3 is 16 residues. CDR3 in DNA: TGTGCCAGTAGTATAGACCGAGTAGAACCATACAATGAGCAGTTCTTC. Its translation is CASSIDRVEPYNEQFF.

The chain employs TRBV9 and TRBJ1-5; D not resolved. Germline loops: CDR1 SGDLS, CDR2 YYNGEE. V was trimmed by 4 bases and J by 8 bases, leaving 13 bases between them. The CDR3 is 13 residues long. CDR3 in DNA: TGTGCCAGCAGCCCCGGGCCGAGGGAGCCCCAGCATTTT. It is translated as CASSPGPREPQHF.

V usage is TRBV6-1 and J usage is TRBJ1-1, with unresolved D. Trimming took 3 bases from V and 8 from J, leaving 13 bases between them. CDR1 MNHNS and CDR2 SASEGT come from the germline V gene. The CDR3 extends over 13 amino acids. DNA of the CDR3: TGTGCCAGCAGTGATAGGCATACCCACGAAGCTTTCTTT. Protein product: CASSDRHTHEAFF.

V usage is TRBV19 and J usage is TRBJ1-2; a weak D match, TRBD1 (5 bases). Germline-derived CDR1 and CDR2 are LNHDA and SQIVND (reference sequence). The ends were cut back, 7 bases at V and 0 bases at J, with 12 bases in the middle. The CDR3 contains 14 residues. CDR3 region: CASMGDRSNYGYTF. The DNA for the CDR3 is TGTGCCAGTATGGGGGACCGCTCTAACTATGGCTACACCTTC.

The V gene is TRBV19, the J gene TRBJ2-5; no firm D call. This CDR3 comprises 12 residues. Trimming stripped 0 bases from V and 1 base from J, with 0 bases between. Per germline, CDR1 LNHDA and CDR2 SQIVND (reference sequence). Written as DNA, the CDR3 is TGTGCCAGTAGTATAGACCAAGAGACCCAGTACTTC. The encoded protein is CASSIDQETQYF.

The chain couples TRBV2 to TRBJ1-4, with no clear D. The length of the CDR3 is 16 residues. Germline loops: CDR1 SNHLY, CDR2 FYNNEI. Trimming took 6 bases from V and 5 from J, leaving 19 bases between them. CDR3 in DNA: TGTGCCAGCAGCGCCAGACTACGGGTCCTCAATGAAAAACTGTTTTTT. Translated, it gives CASSARLRVLNEKLFF.

The chain recombines TRBV5-4 with TRBJ2-7; 14 bases map to TRBD2. CDR3 length: 18 amino acids. Germline V lookup: CDR1 SGHNT, CDR2 YYREEE (reference sequence). The V gene end was trimmed by 4 bases and the J gene end by 1 base; junction bases not matched to a gene: 10. CDR3 in DNA: TGTGCCAGCAGCACCCCCGGGACTAGCGGGAGAGTGTCCTACGAGCAGTACTTC. This gives the protein CASSTPGTSGRVSYEQYF.

The chain joins TRBV27 to TRBJ2-1; TRBD2 matches 9 bases. Germline assignment: CDR1 MNHEY and CDR2 SMNVEV (reference sequence). This CDR3 has 14 residues. Trimming cost V 11 bases and J 1 base; bases outside gene matches: 6. The CDR3 loop is CAVGLAGSYNEQFF. The CDR3 DNA sequence: TGTGCCGTAGGGCTAGCGGGATCCTACAATGAGCAGTTCTTC.

This clone was seen only a few times. The chain employs TRBV6-1 and TRBJ2-7; maybe TRBD2 (6 bases). The CDR3 loop spans 15 amino acids. Germline V gives CDR1 MNHNS, CDR2 SASEGT. Between the trimmed V and J ends, which lost 7 bases and 0 bases, there was a span of 16 bases. For the CDR3, the DNA is TGTGCCAGCACGTTCGGGGACTCGAGCTCCTACGAGCAGTACTTC. Its translation: CASTFGDSSSYEQYF.

This chain joins TRBV6-5 and TRBJ2-7; D not resolved. Per germline, CDR1 MNHEY and CDR2 SVGAGI. V lost 3 bases and J lost 3, with 12 bases in between. The length of the CDR3 is 14 residues. The CDR3 sequence is CASSYGNLHYEQYF. The CDR3 DNA reads as TGTGCCAGCAGTTATGGTAACTTGCACTACGAGCAGTACTTC.

The rearrangement joins TRBV4-1 to TRBJ1-1; D is unresolved. In germline, CDR1 is MGHRA, CDR2 YSYEKL. V lost 4 bases to trimming and J lost 1 base, with 13 bases between them. This CDR3 comprises 15 residues. The CDR3 DNA reads as TGCGCCAGCAGCCCCTTATTGTTAGGGAACACTGAAGCTTTCTTT. The encoded protein is CASSPLLLGNTEAFF.

Only one count was recorded for this clone. This chain joins TRBV6-1 and TRBJ1-1; D is unresolved. The CDR3 runs to 12 residues. Trimming shortened V by 1 base and J by 11 bases, and 11 bases separated the two germline ends. Germline-derived CDR1 and CDR2 are MNHNS and SASEGT. The CDR3 sequence is CASSEGLLYAFF. CDR3 DNA: TGTGCCAGCAGTGAAGGGCTACTCTACGCTTTCTTT.

This clone has a handful of counts. The CDR3 DNA reads TGTGCCAGTAGTACCAAAGGAGGCTACACCTTC. Its translation: CASSTKGGYTF. V and J are TRBV19 and TRBJ1-2, with D hard to call. Germline assignment: CDR1 LNHDA and CDR2 SQIVND (reference sequence). V lost 4 bases, J lost 8 bases, and 8 bases lay in between. The CDR3 totals 11 residues.

The rearrangement uses TRBV11-2 and TRBJ1-1, with D maybe TRBD1 (5 bases). The ends were cut back, 0 bases at V and 1 base at J, with 12 bases in the middle. Germline CDR1 is SGHAT and CDR2 is FQNNGV. The CDR3 loop spans 16 amino acids. The DNA of the CDR3 is TGTGCCAGCAGCTTAGATTCGGGGGTGAAGAACACTGAAGCTTTCTTT. Its protein product is CASSLDSGVKNTEAFF.

The CDR3 loop reads CAWSAGLAGLYEQYF. The DNA for the CDR3 is TGTGCCTGGAGTGCGGGACTAGCGGGGCTTTACGAGCAGTACTTC. J is TRBJ2-7 and V is TRBV30, with 13 bases identical to TRBD2. This CDR3 comprises 15 residues. Germline CDR1 and CDR2: GTSNPN and SVGIG (reference sequence). J was trimmed by 4 bases and V by 1 base; bases with no gene match: 4. Full variable domain (rest looked up from reference TRBV30 and TRBJ2-7): SQTIHQWPATLVQPVGSPLSLECTVEGTSNPNLYWYRQAAGRGLQLLFYSVGIGQISSEVPQNLSASRPQDRQFILSSKKLLLSDSGFYLCAWSAGLAGLYEQYFGPGTRLTVT.

CDR3: CASSGSSGRGTDTQYF. The CDR3 DNA reads TGCGCCAGCAGCGGCTCTAGCGGGAGGGGGACAGATACGCAGTATTTT. The chain joins TRBV5-1 to TRBJ2-3; 12 positions match TRBD2. The CDR3 covers 16 residues. Trimming took 4 bases from V and 3 from J; bases not matched to a gene: 6. CDR1 is SGHRS and CDR2 is YFSETQ in the germline V gene.